Presented here are 21 T cell receptor beta chains from one specimen sequenced in a study of long-term antiretroviral therapy in people with HIV. It was version v3.0 of the immunoSEQ assay that was run at survey level. The table came from immunoSEQ multiplex PCR; TCRdb's copy has only in-frame clones and leaves some out. The table has 19,000 or so clones, around 80% seen once. The material was unsorted PBMCs, obtained at the start of antiretroviral therapy, before treatment. The receptor source for this set is a woman aged 40 to 55 with HIV.

The CDR3 loop reads CASSYSGSYGYTF. The DNA of the CDR3 is TGTGCCAGCAGTTACTCCGGATCTTATGGCTACACCTTC. This sequence joins TRBV6-5 and TRBJ1-2; D not resolved. V dropped 0 bases and J dropped 5 bases, with 7 bases sitting between them. The CDR3 extends over 13 amino acids. The germline gives CDR1 MNHEY, CDR2 SVGAGI.

CDR3 residues: CASSLTTSLNYGYTF. The CDR3, as DNA: TGTGCCAGCAGCCTAACTACGTCTTTGAACTATGGCTACACCTTC. The chain couples TRBV5-5 to TRBJ1-2; D not certain. The CDR3 extends over 15 amino acids. V was trimmed by 4 bases and J by 2 bases, leaving 15 bases between them. Per the germline V gene, CDR1 is SGHKS and CDR2 is YYEKEE (reference sequence).

The rearrangement joins TRBV13 to TRBJ2-1; D remains unclear. V was shortened by 6 bases and J by 0 bases, with 15 bases between the two germline ends. CDR3 size: 16 residues. The germline V gene has CDR1 PRHDT and CDR2 FYEKMQ (reference sequence). CDR3: CASSHFQMSSYNEQFF. Here the CDR3 DNA reads TGTGCCAGCAGTCATTTTCAGATGAGCTCCTACAATGAGCAGTTCTTC.

The chain recombines TRBV15 with TRBJ2-1; 8 bases line up with TRBD1. The germline CDR1 and CDR2 sequences are LNHNV and YYDKDF (reference sequence). V dropped 9 bases and J dropped 4; count of bases not matched to a gene: 8. The CDR3 has 14 amino acids. CDR3 protein: CATLSGQGYNEQFF. In DNA, the CDR3 is TGTGCCACGTTAAGTGGACAGGGATACAATGAGCAGTTCTTC.

J is TRBJ2-1 and V is TRBV6-4, with a possible D match to TRBD1 (6 bases). The CDR3 totals 15 residues. Trimming took off 9 bases at V and 4 bases at J, with 19 bases between the two ends. The germline CDR1 and CDR2 sequences are MRHNA and SNTAGT. The CDR3 DNA is TGTGCCAGAGCAGAACAGGGTATAGGGTACAATGAGCAGTTCTTC. Translating it yields CARAEQGIGYNEQFF.

This clone has a handful of counts. V and J are TRBV7-7 and TRBJ2-5; either TRBD1 or TRBD2 may supply D (5 bases each). The CDR3 contains 14 residues. Trimming cost V 4 bases and J 5 bases, with 14 bases left between them. Per germline, CDR1 SSHAT and CDR2 FNYEAQ (reference sequence). The CDR3 loop reads CASSSGRRSETQYF. In DNA, the CDR3 is TGTGCCAGCAGCTCGGGACGGCGGTCGGAGACCCAGTACTTC.

The sample holds one count of this clone. The genes are TRBV30 and TRBJ1-2; the D is unclear. V shed 2 bases and J shed 2 bases, with 12 bases lying between them. CDR3 size: 14 residues. Germline CDR1 GTSNPN, CDR2 SVGIG (reference sequence). Here the CDR3 DNA reads TGTGCCTGGAGTTGGAACCAGGCGAACTATGGCTACACCTTC. Translated: CAWSWNQANYGYTF.

The chain has TRBV4-1 and TRBJ2-3; 15 bases match TRBD2. The V gene end was trimmed by 2 bases and the J gene end by 3 bases; junction bases not matched to a gene: 3. Germline V gene lookup returns CDR1 MGHRA and CDR2 YSYEKL. The CDR3 is 17 amino acids. The CDR3 sequence is CASSQRGLAGGTDTQYF. CDR3 DNA: TGCGCCAGCAGCCAAAGGGGACTAGCGGGGGGAACAGATACGCAGTATTTT.

This chain uses TRBV30 with TRBJ2-3, with D possibly matching TRBD2 (7 bases). Trimming took off 2 bases at V and 4 bases at J, with 13 bases between the two ends. There are 14 residues in the CDR3. Germline CDR1 is GTSNPN and CDR2 is SVGIG (reference sequence). The CDR3 spells CAWSRGGGSDTQYF. Here the CDR3 DNA reads TGTGCCTGGAGTCGAGGCGGGGGCTCAGATACGCAGTATTTT. Variable domain in full (rest from reference TRBV30 and TRBJ2-3): SQTIHQWPATLVQPVGSPLSLECTVEGTSNPNLYWYRQAAGRGLQLLFYSVGIGQISSEVPQNLSASRPQDRQFILSSKKLLLSDSGFYLCAWSRGGGSDTQYFGPGTRLTVL.

V and J are TRBV20-1 and TRBJ1-1; no clear D. This CDR3 comprises 11 residues. The germline gives CDR1 DFQATT, CDR2 SNEGSKA (reference sequence). Between the trimmed V and J ends, which lost 3 bases and 3 bases, there was a span of 5 bases. The CDR3 region is CSASQYTEAFF. The CDR3 coding sequence is TGCAGTGCTAGCCAGTACACTGAAGCTTTCTTT.

This rearrangement joins TRBV6-6 to TRBJ2-3; 8 positions agree with TRBD2. The CDR3 contains 16 residues. V was clipped by 6 bases and J by 0 bases; unmatched bases: 8. Germline V gives CDR1 MNHNY, CDR2 SVGAGI (reference sequence). The CDR3 loop is CASRYWTSYSTDTQYF. CDR3 in DNA: TGTGCCAGCAGGTATTGGACTAGCTATAGCACAGATACGCAGTATTTT.

In regard to this clone: Other DNA sequences of this sample code for an identical CDR3. The rearrangement links TRBV6-6 to TRBJ2-7, with 10 bases aligning to TRBD1. The CDR3 loop spans 15 amino acids. The germline V gene encodes CDR1 MNHNY and CDR2 SVGAGI (reference sequence). J gave up 3 bases and V 6 bases, and 8 bases lay outside the gene matches. In nucleotides, the CDR3 is TGTGCCAGCAGCTACCCGGGACAGGGGAACTACGAGCAGTACTTC. Translation gives CASSYPGQGNYEQYF.

This clone was observed a few times. This chain joins TRBV5-1 and TRBJ2-1; 7 positions agree with TRBD2. The V and J ends lost 1 base and 9 bases, in that order; junction bases with no gene match: 7. CDR1 and CDR2 (germline): SGHRS, YFSETQ. The CDR3 sequence is 14 residues long. Here the CDR3 reads CASSLLGGKGEQFF. The CDR3 DNA follows: TGCGCCAGCAGCTTGCTGGGGGGGAAAGGTGAGCAGTTCTTC.

This chain connects TRBV5-1 to TRBJ1-5; D is uncertain. CDR3 length: 16 residues. V was trimmed by 0 bases and J by 2 bases, leaving 12 bases between them. Germline V gene sequence: CDR1 SGHRS, CDR2 YFSETQ. The CDR3 nucleotides are TGCGCCAGCAGCTTGGGGTTGACGTCGGGCAATCAGCCCCAGCATTTT. Amino acid sequence: CASSLGLTSGNQPQHF.

As DNA, the CDR3 is TGTGCCAGCAGCGTAAGTCAGGGGGCGGGCGAGACCCAGTACTTC. Translating it yields CASSVSQGAGETQYF. V is TRBV9 and J is TRBJ2-5, with 8 bases identical to TRBD1. There are 15 residues in the CDR3. V was pared by 1 base and J by 5 bases, with 7 bases of the junction left unmatched. The germline V gene has CDR1 SGDLS and CDR2 YYNGEE.

The V gene is TRBV4-3, the J gene TRBJ1-1; maybe TRBD1 (6 bases). CDR1 is LGHNA and CDR2 is YSLEER in the germline V gene. Trimming removed 0 bases from V and 11 bases from J, with 25 bases in between. The CDR3 loop spans 17 amino acids. CDR3 sequence: CASSQDHVARGLLGAFF. CDR3 DNA sequence: TGCGCCAGCAGCCAAGATCACGTTGCCAGGGGACTTCTTGGGGCTTTCTTT.

The chain employs TRBV5-1 and TRBJ2-1; perhaps TRBD2 as D (7 bases). Trimming took off 3 bases at V and 7 bases at J, with 17 bases between the two ends. The CDR3 is made up of 15 amino acids. CDR1 is SGHRS, CDR2 YFSETQ, per germline. The CDR3, as DNA: TGCGCCAGCAGCTCGCTATCGGGGGGCCAGAATGAGCAGTTCTTC. It specifies CASSSLSGGQNEQFF.

The V gene is TRBV5-1, the J gene TRBJ2-3; 12 nucleotides match TRBD2. Germline CDR1 and CDR2: SGHRS and YFSETQ. The CDR3 sequence is 17 residues long. After removal of 1 base from V and 5 bases from J, the junction contained 8 bases not matched to a gene. CDR3 DNA sequence: TGCGCCAGCAGCTTGCCGCTAGCGGGGGGGGTCGGAGATACGCAGTATTTT. It encodes CASSLPLAGGVGDTQYF. The full variable domain, rest sourced from reference TRBV5-1 and TRBJ2-3, is KAGVTQTPRYLIKTRGQQVTLSCSPISGHRSVSWYQQTPGQGLQFLFEYFSETQRNKGNFPGRFSGRQFSNSRSEMNVSTLELGDSALYLCASSLPLAGGVGDTQYFGPGTRLTVL.

The chain combines TRBV5-4 with TRBJ2-7; either TRBD1 or TRBD2 may supply D (5 bases each). Germline assignment: CDR1 SGHNT and CDR2 YYREEE (reference sequence). The CDR3 contains 16 residues. V was shortened by 0 bases and J by 6 bases, with 19 bases between the two germline ends. CDR3 residues: CASSLERAGSTFEQYF. The CDR3 bases are TGTGCCAGCAGCTTGGAGAGGGCAGGGAGCACGTTCGAGCAGTACTTC. The variable domain in full, with the rest retrieved from reference TRBV5-4 and TRBJ2-7, is ETGVTQSPTHLIKTRGQQVTLRCSSQSGHNTVSWYQQALGQGPQFIFQYYREEENGRGNFPPRFSGLQFPNYSSELNVNALELDDSALYLCASSLERAGSTFEQYFGPGTRLTVT.

The chain links TRBV4-3 to TRBJ2-7; 7 positions match TRBD1. Per germline, CDR1 LGHNA and CDR2 YSLEER. This CDR3 spans 17 amino acids. V lost 0 bases, J lost 2 bases, and 10 bases stayed unmatched. CDR3 in DNA: TGCGCCAGCAGCCAAGATGAAGGAGTCAGGGGGACCTACGAGCAGTACTTC. It is translated as CASSQDEGVRGTYEQYF.

The chain combines TRBV5-1 with TRBJ1-2; TRBD1 agrees at 7 bases. Trimming removed 0 bases from V and 10 bases from J; junction bases left unmatched: 6. Germline V gives CDR1 SGHRS, CDR2 YFSETQ. The CDR3 sequence is 13 residues long. The CDR3 DNA is TGCGCCAGCAGCTTGGGACAGGGTATGGACTACACCTTC. Translation gives CASSLGQGMDYTF.